The rows below give T cell receptor beta chains drawn from one sample of a study of T cells after somatic rescue of genetic block. Produced via immunoSEQ multiplex PCR; TCRdb's table is partial and in-frame only. The profile shows about 110,000 clones, about 93% of them singletons. Sequencing was performed on peripheral blood mononuclear cells (PBMCs). The receptor set was obtained from a woman aged 18-29 years. Each CDR3 is given with its conserved first and last residue. Each record gives: V gene, clone size, D gene, J gene, CDR3 protein, CDR3 DNA. D genes are given only for firm matches. A row's size may be missing; if present it is once, few, many or a size class.

V: TRBV28
size: -
D: -
J: TRBJ1-4
CDR3: CACGAGNEKLFF
DNA: TGTGCCTGCGGGGCCGGGAATGAAAAACTGTTTTTT

V: TRBV12-2
size: -
D: -
J: TRBJ2-7
CDR3: CASRLPRGRRIFIKTYEQYF
DNA: TGTGCAAGTCGCTTACCCCGGGGCAGAAGAATATTTATAAAAACCTACGAGCAGTACTTC

V: TRBV5-4
size: -
D: -
J: TRBJ1-2
CDR3: CASSLGGPPVGRDGYTF
DNA: TGTGCCAGCAGCTTGGGGGGGCCACCCGTCGGGAGGGATGGCTACACCTTC

V: TRBV9
size: -
D: -
J: TRBJ1-1
CDR3: CASSVAGGLSTEAFF
DNA: TGTGCCAGCAGCGTAGCTGGGGGCCTGAGTACTGAAGCTTTCTTT

V: TRBV7-2
size: -
D: -
J: TRBJ1-3
CDR3: CASSLAGGDGNTIYF
DNA: TGTGCCAGCAGCTTAGCAGGGGGAGATGGAAACACCATATATTTT

V: TRBV4-1
size: -
D: -
J: TRBJ1-5
CDR3: CASSQEPRATNQPQHF
DNA: TGCGCCAGCAGCCAAGAGCCAAGGGCGACTAATCAGCCCCAGCATTTT

V: TRBV27
size: few
D: TRBD1
J: TRBJ1-2
CDR3: CASSFLPGTGGSGYTF
DNA: TGTGCCAGCAGTTTTTTACCCGGGACAGGGGGCTCTGGCTACACCTTC

V: TRBV7-9
size: -
D: -
J: TRBJ1-1
CDR3: CASTISPRVNTEAFF
DNA: TGTGCCAGCACCATTAGCCCCAGGGTGAACACTGAAGCTTTCTTT

V: TRBV7-3
size: once
D: -
J: TRBJ2-7
CDR3: CASSRDNSYEQYF
DNA: TGTGCCAGCAGTAGGGACAACTCCTACGAGCAGTACTTC

V: TRBV19
size: -
D: -
J: TRBJ1-4
CDR3: CASSRRPSNEKLFF
DNA: TGTGCCAGTAGTCGCCGACCTTCAAATGAAAAACTGTTTTTT

V: TRBV15
size: -
D: -
J: TRBJ1-2
CDR3: CATSRDPGSGYTF
DNA: TGTGCCACCAGCAGAGATCCAGGATCTGGCTACACCTTC

V: TRBV5-1
size: -
D: TRBD1
J: TRBJ2-7
CDR3: CASSRQGPYEQYF
DNA: TGCGCCAGCAGCCGACAGGGTCCGTACGAGCAGTACTTC

V: TRBV7-8
size: -
D: -
J: TRBJ1-6
CDR3: CASSSADVENSPLHF
DNA: TGTGCCAGCAGCTCGGCGGACGTGGAAAATTCACCCCTCCACTTT

V: TRBV12-5
size: -
D: -
J: TRBJ1-6
CDR3: CASGFGGPNSPLHF
DNA: TGTGCTAGTGGTTTCGGCGGACCGAATTCACCCCTCCACTTT

V: TRBV7-7
size: -
D: -
J: TRBJ2-2
CDR3: CASSREDPRATGELFF
DNA: TGTGCCAGCAGCCGAGAGGACCCTAGGGCTACCGGGGAGCTGTTTTTT

V: TRBV28
size: -
D: -
J: TRBJ2-7
CDR3: CASRTGGGHEQYF
DNA: TGTGCCAGCAGGACCGGAGGGGGGCACGAGCAGTACTTC

V: TRBV6-5
size: -
D: -
J: TRBJ1-6
CDR3: CASSYGDRVNSPLHF
DNA: TGTGCCAGCAGTTACGGGGATCGGGTTAATTCACCCCTCCACTTT

V: TRBV7-3
size: -
D: -
J: TRBJ2-1
CDR3: CASSGRGAAWNEQFF
DNA: TGTGCCAGCAGCGGTCGGGGGGCCGCGTGGAATGAGCAGTTCTTC

V: TRBV4-1
size: -
D: TRBD1
J: TRBJ1-1
CDR3: CASSQPEGALGTEAFF
DNA: TGCGCCAGCAGCCAACCCGAGGGGGCTCTTGGCACTGAAGCTTTCTTT

V: TRBV7-7
size: -
D: -
J: TRBJ2-2
CDR3: CASSPLGLGRLFF
DNA: TGTGCCAGCAGCCCCCTTGGACTGGGCCGGCTGTTTTTT

V: TRBV9
size: -
D: -
J: TRBJ2-5
CDR3: CASSGTVTGETQYF
DNA: TGTGCCAGCAGCGGGACGGTTACAGGGGAGACCCAGTACTTC

V: TRBV15
size: -
D: TRBD1
J: TRBJ2-7
CDR3: CATIDQRDRARLGYF
DNA: TGTGCCACCATCGACCAGCGGGACAGGGCTCGCTTGGGGTACTTC

V: TRBV5-4
size: -
D: TRBD1
J: TRBJ1-4
CDR3: CATGTAPEKLFF
DNA: TGTGCCACCGGGACAGCCCCTGAAAAACTGTTTTTT

V: TRBV30
size: -
D: -
J: TRBJ2-5
CDR3: CAWSVHFQETQYF
DNA: TGTGCCTGGAGTGTACATTTCCAAGAGACCCAGTACTTC

V: TRBV2
size: -
D: -
J: TRBJ2-3
CDR3: CASSEGGLGTDTQYF
DNA: TGTGCCAGCAGTGAAGGGGGACTGGGCACAGATACGCAGTATTTT

V: TRBV6-6
size: -
D: -
J: TRBJ1-1
CDR3: CASSFGLEAFF
DNA: TGTGCCAGCAGTTTCGGGTTGGAAGCTTTCTTT